This T cell receptor (beta chain) is drawn from a study of T-cell reconstitution after alpha-beta-depleted transplantation in children. This clonotype was recorded at least ten times. Its target is unknown. As it was prepared, the TCRbeta library received unique molecular identifiers. Each CDR3 protein is one row after TCRdb ran MiXCR on the PCR reads. The sample lists under 850,000 distinct CDR3 sequences; around 13% were seen once. Study results and caveats: Certain patients had high TCRbeta diversity at day 60, and it came from recipient T cells and thymic progenitors that survived. Newly made T cells mostly supplied T-cell counts and diversity one year after transplant.

The length of the CDR3 is 14 residues. Germline V CDR1 and CDR2: SGHRS, YFSETQ. V dropped 4 bases and J dropped 5 bases, with 15 bases sitting between them. The chain recombines TRBV5-1 with TRBJ1-1, with D possibly being TRBD1 (5 bases). This clonotype was sampled from a girl under 10 years old with congenital amegakaryocytic thrombocytopenia, due to receive a stem cell transplant. This material consisted of PBMCs, taken before TCRalphabeta/CD19-depleted stem cell transplant. The CDR3 sequence is CASSPGPRWTEAFF. DNA of the CDR3: TGCGCCAGCAGCCCGGGGCCCCGTTGGACTGAAGCTTTCTTT.